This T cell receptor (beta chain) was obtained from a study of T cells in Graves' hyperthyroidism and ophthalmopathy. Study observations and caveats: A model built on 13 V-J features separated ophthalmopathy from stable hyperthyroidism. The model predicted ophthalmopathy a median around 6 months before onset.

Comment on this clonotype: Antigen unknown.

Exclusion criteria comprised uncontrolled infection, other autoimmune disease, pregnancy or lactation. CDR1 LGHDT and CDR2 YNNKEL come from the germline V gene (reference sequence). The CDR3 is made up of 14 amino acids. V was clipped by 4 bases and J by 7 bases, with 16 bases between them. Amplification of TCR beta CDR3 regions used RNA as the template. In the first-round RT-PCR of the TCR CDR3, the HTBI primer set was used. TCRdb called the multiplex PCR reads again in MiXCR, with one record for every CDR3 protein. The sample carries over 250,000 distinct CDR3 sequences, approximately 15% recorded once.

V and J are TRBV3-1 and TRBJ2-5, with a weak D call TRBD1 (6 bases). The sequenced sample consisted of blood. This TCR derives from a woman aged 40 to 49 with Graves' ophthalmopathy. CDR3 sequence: CASSPGHQGGTQYF. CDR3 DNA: TGTGCCAGCAGCCCCGGACACCAAGGGGGGACCCAGTACTTC.